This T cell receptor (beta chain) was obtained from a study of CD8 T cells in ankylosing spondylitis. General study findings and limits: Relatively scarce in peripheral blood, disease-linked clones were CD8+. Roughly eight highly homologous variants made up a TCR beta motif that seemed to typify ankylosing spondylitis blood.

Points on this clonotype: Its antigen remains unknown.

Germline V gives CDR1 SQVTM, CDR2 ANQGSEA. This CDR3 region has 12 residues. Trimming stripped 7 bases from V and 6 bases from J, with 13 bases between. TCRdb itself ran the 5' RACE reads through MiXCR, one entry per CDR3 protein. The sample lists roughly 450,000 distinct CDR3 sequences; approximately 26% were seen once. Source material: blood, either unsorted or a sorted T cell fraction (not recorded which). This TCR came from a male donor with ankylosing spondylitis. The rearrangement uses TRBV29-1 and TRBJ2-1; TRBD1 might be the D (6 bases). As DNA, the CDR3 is TGCAGCGGGATAGAAGGGGGCAATGAGCAGTTCTTC. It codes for CSGIEGGNEQFF.